The rows below give T cell receptor beta chains drawn from one sample of a study of neoadjuvant nivolumab and ipilimumab in lung cancer. Clones were read by immunoSEQ multiplex PCR, and TCRdb kept only the in-frame ones, dropping some. The sample includes about 10,000 clones, about four fifths of them seen just once. This material consisted of peripheral blood, taken before neoadjuvant nivolumab, alone or with ipilimumab. These receptors came from an adult with non-small cell lung cancer. The CDR3 runs from the conserved cysteine through the conserved F or W. Fields, in order: clone size, J gene, V gene, D gene, CDR3 protein, CDR3 DNA. A D gene is named only where the DNA matches it firmly. Some rows mark clone size as missing; the rest say once, few, many or name a class of expanded clone.

abundance: -
j_gene: TRBJ2-2
v_gene: TRBV14
d_gene: TRBD2
CDR3aa: CASSPAGWTYTGELFF
CDR3nt: TGTGCCAGCAGCCCAGCGGGGTGGACTTACACCGGGGAGCTGTTTTTT

abundance: -
j_gene: TRBJ1-2
v_gene: TRBV19
d_gene: -
CDR3aa: CASSGGDRKILKDGYTF
CDR3nt: TGTGCCAGTAGTGGAGGAGACAGGAAAATCCTAAAAGATGGCTACACCTTC

abundance: -
j_gene: TRBJ2-6
v_gene: TRBV4-3
d_gene: -
CDR3aa: CASSAQKTSQSRANVLTF
CDR3nt: TGCGCCAGCAGCGCGCAAAAGACGTCACAAAGTCGGGCCAACGTCCTGACTTTC

abundance: -
j_gene: TRBJ1-2
v_gene: TRBV5-4
d_gene: -
CDR3aa: CASSLESNYGYTF
CDR3nt: TGTGCCAGCAGCTTGGAGTCTAACTATGGCTACACCTTC

abundance: -
j_gene: TRBJ1-2
v_gene: TRBV7-9
d_gene: -
CDR3aa: CATRRAGYTF
CDR3nt: TGTGCCACCCGAAGAGCTGGCTACACCTTC

abundance: -
j_gene: TRBJ1-2
v_gene: TRBV2
d_gene: TRBD1
CDR3aa: CASSNPGQLRVGYTF
CDR3nt: TGTGCCAGCAGTAATCCGGGACAGTTGAGAGTAGGCTACACCTTC

abundance: -
j_gene: TRBJ2-1
v_gene: TRBV5-1
d_gene: -
CDR3aa: CASSLAGFGHEQFF
CDR3nt: TGCGCCAGCAGCTTGGCAGGGTTTGGGCATGAGCAGTTCTTC

abundance: few
j_gene: TRBJ1-1
v_gene: TRBV5-4
d_gene: -
CDR3aa: CASSFVPSNTEAFF
CDR3nt: TGTGCCAGCAGCTTCGTACCATCGAACACTGAAGCTTTCTTT

abundance: -
j_gene: TRBJ2-5
v_gene: TRBV6-6
d_gene: -
CDR3aa: CASRAGGETQYF
CDR3nt: TGTGCCAGCAGGGCAGGGGGGGAGACCCAGTACTTC

abundance: once
j_gene: TRBJ2-5
v_gene: TRBV7-9
d_gene: -
CDR3aa: CASSLGGTQETQYF
CDR3nt: TGTGCCAGCAGCTTAGGGGGGACTCAAGAGACCCAGTACTTC

abundance: -
j_gene: TRBJ1-4
v_gene: TRBV2
d_gene: -
CDR3aa: CASSRGGFRNEKLFF
CDR3nt: TGTGCCAGCAGTCGAGGGGGGTTTAGGAATGAAAAACTGTTTTTT

abundance: -
j_gene: TRBJ2-1
v_gene: TRBV5-4
d_gene: TRBD1
CDR3aa: CASSSLRTGEGNEQFF
CDR3nt: TGTGCCAGCAGCTCCCTTAGGACAGGGGAGGGGAATGAGCAGTTCTTC

abundance: -
j_gene: TRBJ2-7
v_gene: TRBV5-1
d_gene: -
CDR3aa: CASSLAGGGGEQYF
CDR3nt: TGCGCCAGCAGCTTGGCCGGGGGCGGAGGCGAGCAGTACTTC

abundance: -
j_gene: TRBJ2-5
v_gene: TRBV7-9
d_gene: -
CDR3aa: CASSLRGSETQYF
CDR3nt: TGTGCCAGCAGCTTGCGGGGTAGTGAGACCCAGTACTTC

abundance: -
j_gene: TRBJ1-1
v_gene: TRBV28
d_gene: TRBD1
CDR3aa: CASSLSPGQDAEAFF
CDR3nt: TGTGCCAGCAGCCTAAGTCCGGGACAGGACGCTGAAGCTTTCTTT

abundance: -
j_gene: TRBJ2-1
v_gene: TRBV10-1
d_gene: -
CDR3aa: CASSEVEPSNEQFF
CDR3nt: TGCGCCAGCAGTGAGGTCGAGCCTTCCAATGAGCAGTTCTTC

abundance: -
j_gene: TRBJ2-7
v_gene: TRBV6-1
d_gene: -
CDR3aa: CASTGYYEQYF
CDR3nt: TGTGCCAGCACAGGGTACTACGAGCAGTACTTC

abundance: once
j_gene: TRBJ2-3
v_gene: TRBV2
d_gene: -
CDR3aa: CASSVSTDTQYF
CDR3nt: TGTGCCAGCTCGGTGAGCACAGATACGCAGTATTTT

abundance: once
j_gene: TRBJ1-1
v_gene: TRBV10-3
d_gene: -
CDR3aa: CAISESAREAFF
CDR3nt: TGTGCCATCAGTGAGTCTGCCCGGGAAGCTTTCTTT

abundance: -
j_gene: TRBJ2-5
v_gene: TRBV5-4
d_gene: -
CDR3aa: CASSPDRETQYF
CDR3nt: TGTGCCAGCAGCCCCGATCGGGAGACCCAGTACTTC

abundance: few
j_gene: TRBJ1-1
v_gene: TRBV5-1
d_gene: -
CDR3aa: CASSLGTSNTEAFF
CDR3nt: TGCGCCAGCAGCTTGGGGACGTCGAACACTGAAGCTTTCTTT

abundance: -
j_gene: TRBJ2-5
v_gene: TRBV29-1
d_gene: -
CDR3aa: CSVWAGEETQYF
CDR3nt: TGCAGCGTGTGGGCCGGGGAGGAGACCCAGTACTTC

abundance: -
j_gene: TRBJ2-2
v_gene: TRBV6-5
d_gene: TRBD1
CDR3aa: CASSDRDTGELFF
CDR3nt: TGTGCCAGCAGTGACAGGGACACCGGGGAGCTGTTTTTT

abundance: -
j_gene: TRBJ2-2
v_gene: TRBV9
d_gene: TRBD1
CDR3aa: CASSPPRDRGANTGELFF
CDR3nt: TGTGCCAGCAGCCCCCCGAGGGACAGGGGTGCGAACACCGGGGAGCTGTTTTTT

abundance: once
j_gene: TRBJ2-7
v_gene: TRBV9
d_gene: TRBD2
CDR3aa: CASSVGASGRSYEQYF
CDR3nt: TGTGCCAGCAGCGTAGGGGCTAGCGGGAGAAGCTACGAGCAGTACTTC

abundance: -
j_gene: TRBJ1-5
v_gene: TRBV5-8
d_gene: TRBD1
CDR3aa: CASSLIGTAGYSNQPQHF
CDR3nt: TGTGCCAGCAGCTTGATTGGGACAGCAGGATATAGCAATCAGCCCCAGCATTTT

abundance: few
j_gene: TRBJ1-4
v_gene: TRBV5-4
d_gene: -
CDR3aa: CASSQGSLGSKLFF
CDR3nt: TGTGCCAGCAGCCAAGGAAGTCTGGGTTCTAAACTGTTTTTT

abundance: -
j_gene: TRBJ2-6
v_gene: TRBV28
d_gene: -
CDR3aa: CASSSVRGIWPSGANVLTF
CDR3nt: TGTGCCAGCAGTTCTGTCAGGGGAATCTGGCCCTCTGGGGCCAACGTCCTGACTTTC

abundance: -
j_gene: TRBJ1-2
v_gene: TRBV19
d_gene: TRBD1
CDR3aa: CASSKEGARTF
CDR3nt: TGTGCCAGTAGTAAGGAGGGGGCGCGTACCTTC

abundance: -
j_gene: TRBJ2-7
v_gene: TRBV15
d_gene: TRBD2
CDR3aa: CATSRDEGLAGVYEQYF
CDR3nt: TGTGCCACCAGCAGAGATGAAGGGCTAGCGGGAGTGTACGAGCAGTACTTC

abundance: few
j_gene: TRBJ1-2
v_gene: TRBV5-1
d_gene: -
CDR3aa: CASSLALGEDGYTF
CDR3nt: TGCGCCAGCAGCTTGGCCCTGGGAGAGGATGGCTACACCTTC

abundance: -
j_gene: TRBJ2-2
v_gene: TRBV7-8
d_gene: -
CDR3aa: CASSPAGGELFF
CDR3nt: TGTGCCAGCAGTCCGGCGGGCGGGGAGCTGTTTTTT

abundance: -
j_gene: TRBJ1-2
v_gene: TRBV7-9
d_gene: TRBD1
CDR3aa: CASSSGQGGYGYTF
CDR3nt: TGTGCCAGCAGCAGCGGACAGGGAGGCTATGGCTACACCTTC

abundance: -
j_gene: TRBJ2-7
v_gene: TRBV6-6
d_gene: -
CDR3aa: CASRDYQGSSEQYF
CDR3nt: TGTGCCAGTCGAGACTATCAAGGGTCCTCCGAGCAGTACTTC

abundance: -
j_gene: TRBJ1-5
v_gene: TRBV28
d_gene: -
CDR3aa: CASSRRRGSNQPQHF
CDR3nt: TGTGCCAGCAGCCGGCGGAGAGGTAGCAATCAGCCCCAGCATTTT

abundance: -
j_gene: TRBJ2-7
v_gene: TRBV28
d_gene: TRBD2
CDR3aa: CASSSPGLARASYEQYF
CDR3nt: TGTGCCAGCAGTTCGCCGGGACTAGCGAGAGCATCCTACGAGCAGTACTTC

abundance: -
j_gene: TRBJ1-1
v_gene: TRBV18
d_gene: TRBD1
CDR3aa: CASSPPKGANTEAFF
CDR3nt: TGTGCCAGCTCACCACCCAAGGGGGCCAACACTGAAGCTTTCTTT

abundance: -
j_gene: TRBJ1-5
v_gene: TRBV28
d_gene: -
CDR3aa: CASSLRGVGYSNQPQHF
CDR3nt: TGTGCCAGCAGTTTAAGGGGAGTTGGCTATAGCAATCAGCCCCAGCATTTT

abundance: -
j_gene: TRBJ1-1
v_gene: TRBV27
d_gene: -
CDR3aa: CASSLRGGNTEAFF
CDR3nt: TGTGCCAGCAGTTTGAGGGGGGGGAACACTGAAGCTTTCTTT

abundance: -
j_gene: TRBJ1-5
v_gene: TRBV6-1
d_gene: -
CDR3aa: CASSPKVGGNQPQHF
CDR3nt: TGTGCCAGCAGTCCGAAGGTCGGGGGTAATCAGCCCCAGCATTTT

abundance: -
j_gene: TRBJ2-1
v_gene: TRBV14
d_gene: TRBD2
CDR3aa: CASSFRLASNEQFF
CDR3nt: TGTGCCAGCAGCTTTCGACTAGCATCCAATGAGCAGTTCTTC

abundance: -
j_gene: TRBJ1-2
v_gene: TRBV23-1
d_gene: -
CDR3aa: CASSQSKRGYTF
CDR3nt: TGCGCCAGCAGTCAATCCAAGAGGGGTTACACCTTC

abundance: -
j_gene: TRBJ2-2
v_gene: TRBV7-3
d_gene: TRBD2
CDR3aa: CASSPSPGLAGARVTGELFF
CDR3nt: TGTGCCAGCAGCCCGTCGCCGGGCCTAGCGGGAGCGAGGGTCACCGGGGAGCTGTTTTTT

abundance: once
j_gene: TRBJ1-1
v_gene: TRBV19
d_gene: -
CDR3aa: CASSKFTGTEAFF
CDR3nt: TGTGCCAGTAGTAAATTCACAGGGACTGAAGCTTTCTTT

abundance: -
j_gene: TRBJ1-1
v_gene: TRBV11-2
d_gene: -
CDR3aa: CASSFQVGTEAFF
CDR3nt: TGTGCCAGCAGCTTTCAGGTGGGCACTGAAGCTTTCTTT

abundance: -
j_gene: TRBJ2-1
v_gene: TRBV19
d_gene: -
CDR3aa: CASPYKTEQFF
CDR3nt: TGTGCCAGTCCTTACAAGACTGAGCAGTTCTTC

abundance: -
j_gene: TRBJ2-2
v_gene: TRBV10-3
d_gene: TRBD1
CDR3aa: CAIRADRSNTGELFF
CDR3nt: TGTGCCATCAGGGCGGACAGGAGTAACACCGGGGAGCTGTTTTTT

abundance: -
j_gene: TRBJ2-2
v_gene: TRBV6-1
d_gene: TRBD2
CDR3aa: CASSVTSGLPAGELFF
CDR3nt: TGTGCCAGCAGTGTAACTAGCGGCTTGCCCGCCGGGGAGCTGTTTTTT

abundance: -
j_gene: TRBJ1-1
v_gene: TRBV5-1
d_gene: TRBD1
CDR3aa: CASSLAQGRTEAFF
CDR3nt: TGCGCCAGCAGCTTGGCACAGGGGAGGACTGAAGCTTTCTTT

abundance: few
j_gene: TRBJ1-1
v_gene: TRBV7-3
d_gene: -
CDR3aa: CASSAYPSAEAFF
CDR3nt: TGTGCCAGCAGCGCCTACCCCAGCGCTGAAGCTTTCTTT

abundance: -
j_gene: TRBJ2-7
v_gene: TRBV18
d_gene: TRBD2
CDR3aa: CASSPTKGGLAGTYEQYF
CDR3nt: TGTGCCAGCTCACCTACTAAGGGAGGTCTAGCGGGAACCTACGAGCAGTACTTC

abundance: -
j_gene: TRBJ1-1
v_gene: TRBV7-8
d_gene: -
CDR3aa: CASSLVAMNTEAFF
CDR3nt: TGTGCCAGCAGCTTAGTGGCCATGAACACTGAAGCTTTCTTT

abundance: few
j_gene: TRBJ2-7
v_gene: TRBV5-5
d_gene: TRBD1
CDR3aa: CASSRDRLEQYF
CDR3nt: TGTGCCAGCAGCAGGGACAGGCTCGAGCAGTACTTC

abundance: -
j_gene: TRBJ2-3
v_gene: TRBV2
d_gene: TRBD2
CDR3aa: CASREGGPDTQYF
CDR3nt: TGTGCCAGCAGAGAGGGAGGGCCCGATACGCAGTATTTT

abundance: -
j_gene: TRBJ2-5
v_gene: TRBV11-3
d_gene: -
CDR3aa: CASSPGTGNQETQYF
CDR3nt: TGTGCCAGCAGCCCAGGCACAGGTAATCAAGAGACCCAGTACTTC

abundance: -
j_gene: TRBJ1-2
v_gene: TRBV5-4
d_gene: -
CDR3aa: CAIPNSGPYGYTF
CDR3nt: TGTGCCATCCCCAACAGCGGACCGTATGGCTACACCTTC